Below are 32 T cell receptor beta chains sequenced from a single sample in a study of T cell responses to AZD1222 COVID-19 vaccine. Clones were read by immunoSEQ multiplex PCR, and TCRdb kept only the in-frame ones, dropping some. The sample yields 210,000 or so clones, about 95% seen once. The sequencing used peripheral blood, collected 28 days after the second dose of the MenACWY control vaccine. These receptors were collected from an adult who received the MenACWY meningococcal vaccine as a control.

The V call is TRBV5-4, the J call TRBJ2-7; D ambiguous. The V and J ends lost 4 bases and 1 base respectively, with 21 bases between them. The CDR3 has 17 residues. Germline V gene data show CDR1 as SGHNT and CDR2 as YYREEE (reference sequence). CDR3 DNA: TGTGCCAGCAGCCCCCCCCCGGGCATAGGAAGGTCCTACGAGCAGTACTTC. It yields the protein CASSPPPGIGRSYEQYF.

The V gene is TRBV18, the J gene TRBJ2-7; perhaps TRBD2 as D (5 bases). This CDR3 has 14 amino acids. Germline V lookup: CDR1 KGHSH, CDR2 LQKENI. V gave up 2 bases and J gave up 3 bases, with 11 bases separating them. Written as DNA, the CDR3 is TGTGCCAGCTCACCATCTGAGGGCTACTACGAGCAGTACTTC. Translation: CASSPSEGYYEQYF.

The chain carries TRBV7-2 and TRBJ2-3; the match to TRBD1 covers 7 bases. V was clipped by 5 bases and J by 1 base; unmatched bases: 12. Looked up from germline, CDR1 is SGHTA and CDR2 is FQGNSA. The CDR3 has 17 amino acids. CDR3: CASSPQGQSRGTDTQYF. DNA of the CDR3: TGTGCCAGCAGCCCCCAGGGACAGTCAAGGGGCACAGATACGCAGTATTTT.

The chain recombines TRBV10-3 with TRBJ2-7; D gene uncertain. V dropped 3 bases and J dropped 0 bases, with 9 bases sitting between them. The CDR3 is 14 amino acids. The germline V gene has CDR1 ENHRY and CDR2 SYGVKD. The DNA of the CDR3 is TGTGCCATCAGTGATACGGGCGGCTCCTACGAGCAGTACTTC. It codes for CAISDTGGSYEQYF.

The rearrangement joins TRBV9 to TRBJ2-5; D may be TRBD1 (5 bases). Germline values: CDR1 SGDLS, CDR2 YYNGEE. This CDR3 spans 17 amino acids. V was clipped by 2 bases and J by 5 bases, with 22 bases between them. The CDR3 region has the DNA TGTGCCAGCAGCGTTGGGCAGGGTGGAGAGAAGGGGGAGACCCAGTACTTC. Translating it yields CASSVGQGGEKGETQYF. Full variable domain (remainder filled in from reference TRBV9 and TRBJ2-5): DSGVTQTPKHLITATGQRVTLRCSPRSGDLSVYWYQQSLDQGLQFLIQYYNGEERAKGNILERFSAQQFPDLHSELNLSSLELGDSALYFCASSVGQGGEKGETQYFGPGTRLLVL.

The V and J genes are TRBV5-1 and TRBJ2-7, with 8 bases identical to TRBD2. V shed 4 bases, J shed 9 bases, and the junction held 12 bases outside the gene matches. Per germline, CDR1 SGHRS and CDR2 YFSETQ. This CDR3 is built from 14 residues. The CDR3 coding sequence is TGCGCCAGCAGCCCTAGGGCGGGGGGCTCGTGGCAGTACTTC. This codes for CASSPRAGGSWQYF.

The rearrangement joins TRBV9 to TRBJ1-4; 7 nucleotides match TRBD1. This CDR3 contains 15 residues. CDR1 and CDR2 from the germline V gene are SGDLS and YYNGEE. The junction had 4 bases not matched to a gene; V was cut back by 2 bases and J by 3 bases. For the CDR3, the DNA is TGTGCCAGCAGCGTCCGACAGGGACCTAATGAAAAACTGTTTTTT. Encoded protein: CASSVRQGPNEKLFF.

The V and J genes are TRBV28 and TRBJ1-5; 7 bases map to TRBD1. Germline CDR1 reads MDHEN; CDR2 reads SYDVKM. The length of the CDR3 is 15 residues. Germline trimming cut 4 bases from V and 5 bases from J; bases unmatched to any gene: 8. The chain's CDR3 is CASSSKDRFYQPQHF. The DNA for the CDR3 is TGTGCCAGCAGTTCCAAGGACAGGTTCTATCAGCCCCAGCATTTT.

This rearrangement joins TRBV5-1 to TRBJ2-7; weak D call: TRBD2 (6 bases). The V gene lost 0 bases and the J gene lost 3 bases, with 10 bases spanning the gap. Germline CDR1 reads SGHRS; CDR2 reads YFSETQ. This CDR3 has 14 amino acids. The DNA for the CDR3 is TGCGCCAGCAGCTTGGGTAGCGGAAACTACGAGCAGTACTTC. This sequence encodes CASSLGSGNYEQYF.

J is TRBJ2-4 and V is TRBV7-9; 7 positions match TRBD1. The ends lost 3 bases at V and 7 bases at J; junction bases unmatched: 3. CDR3 length: 13 amino acids. Germline V gene lookup returns CDR1 SEHNR and CDR2 FQNEAQ (reference sequence). CDR3 loop: CASSLKGANIQYF. The CDR3 DNA is TGTGCCAGCAGCTTGAAGGGGGCGAACATTCAGTACTTC.

The chain carries TRBV7-8 and TRBJ2-2; D is unclear. Germline V gene lookup returns CDR1 SGHVS and CDR2 FQNEAQ. V lost 1 base, J lost 4 bases, and 4 bases lay in between. The CDR3 has 13 amino acids. CDR3 sequence: CASSLVPTGELFF. The CDR3 DNA reads as TGTGCCAGCAGCTTAGTTCCCACCGGGGAGCTGTTTTTT. The variable domain in full, completed from reference TRBV7-8 and TRBJ2-2, reads GAGVSQSPRYKVAKRGQDVALRCDPISGHVSLFWYQQALGQGPEFLTYFQNEAQLDKSGLPSDRFFAERPEGSVSTLKIQRTQQEDSAVYLCASSLVPTGELFFGEGSRLTVL.

This clone appeared a single time. V is TRBV4-1 and J is TRBJ2-2, with D maybe TRBD2 (6 bases). The germline CDR1 and CDR2 sequences are MGHRA and YSYEKL. The CDR3 spans 11 residues. The CDR3 DNA reads TGCGCAAGTCAAGGAGGGGGGGAGCTGTTTTTT. As protein: CASQGGGELFF.

This chain joins TRBV28 and TRBJ2-7; no firm D call. Trimming removed 3 bases from V and 4 bases from J, with 7 bases in between. Germline CDR1 MDHEN, CDR2 SYDVKM. CDR3 length: 12 amino acids. The CDR3 DNA follows: TGTGCCAGCAGTTTTAATTATTACGAGCAGTACTTC. This translates into CASSFNYYEQYF.

This clone occurred once. This chain links TRBV6-5 with TRBJ1-2; 11 bases match TRBD1. The germline gives CDR1 MNHEY, CDR2 SVGAGI. This CDR3 region has 12 residues. After removal of 6 bases from V and 7 bases from J, the junction contained 1 base not matched to a gene. CDR3 region: CASRGTGGGYTF. The DNA of the CDR3 is TGTGCCAGCAGGGGGACAGGGGGTGGCTACACCTTC.

This clone was recorded a few times. The gene calls are TRBV6-2 or TRBV6-3 and TRBJ1-5, with D perhaps TRBD1 (6 bases). There are 15 residues in the CDR3. Trimming pared 10 bases from V and 4 bases from J, leaving 20 bases between. Germline V gene lookup returns CDR1 MNHEY and CDR2 SVGEGT. The CDR3, as DNA: TGTGCCACCACCCCAGCAGGGGATGAAAATCAGCCCCAGCATTTT. It encodes CATTPAGDENQPQHF.

J is TRBJ2-2 and V is TRBV29-1; D unresolved. Germline V gene sequence: CDR1 SQVTM, CDR2 ANQGSEA. The V gene lost 7 bases and the J gene lost 4 bases, with 7 bases spanning the gap. The CDR3 sequence is 11 residues long. CDR3 loop: CSAAGTGELFF. CDR3 DNA: TGCAGCGCAGCCGGCACCGGGGAGCTGTTTTTT.

The rearrangement links TRBV30 to TRBJ1-1, with 7 bases fitting TRBD1. Unmatched junction bases numbered 2, after V lost 4 bases and J lost 0 bases. The germline CDR1 and CDR2 sequences are GTSNPN and SVGIG (reference sequence). The CDR3 contains 13 residues. Here the CDR3 reads CAWKGAMNTEAFF. The DNA of the CDR3 is TGTGCCTGGAAGGGGGCCATGAACACTGAAGCTTTCTTT.

This chain links TRBV19 with TRBJ2-1, with D perhaps matching TRBD1 (6 bases). Trimming took off 0 bases at V and 0 bases at J, with 6 bases between the two ends. The CDR3 loop spans 15 amino acids. CDR1 LNHDA and CDR2 SQIVND come from the germline V gene (reference sequence). In DNA, the CDR3 is TGTGCCAGTAGTATAGACAGGGGCTCCTACAATGAGCAGTTCTTC. Its translation is CASSIDRGSYNEQFF. The full variable domain, in which reference TRBV19 and TRBJ2-1 provide the parts outside the CDR3, is DGGITQSPKYLFRKEGQNVTLSCEQNLNHDAMYWYRQDPGQGLRLIYYSQIVNDFQKGDIAEGYSVSREKKESFPLTVTSAQKNPTAFYLCASSIDRGSYNEQFFGPGTRLTVL.

This sequence joins TRBV30 and TRBJ1-5; D unresolved. V was shortened by 0 bases and J by 0 bases, with 15 bases between the two germline ends. This CDR3 is built from 17 residues. Looked up from germline, CDR1 is GTSNPN and CDR2 is SVGIG (reference sequence). In DNA, the CDR3 is TGTGCCTGGAGTGTAAAGGCTGCGGGATTTAGCAATCAGCCCCAGCATTTT. It yields the protein CAWSVKAAGFSNQPQHF.

The V gene is TRBV6-5, the J gene TRBJ1-1, with 9 nucleotides matching TRBD1. Per germline, CDR1 MNHEY and CDR2 SVGAGI. The CDR3 is 12 residues long. The V gene end was trimmed by 6 bases and the J gene end by 13 bases; junction bases not matched to a gene: 9. The CDR3 protein is CASSNRDRVDFF. CDR3 sequence (DNA): TGTGCCAGCAGCAACAGGGACAGGGTGGATTTCTTT.

This chain connects TRBV4-3 to TRBJ2-6; the match to TRBD2 covers 9 bases. CDR3 length equals 20 residues. Trimming took 1 base from V and 4 from J; bases not matched to a gene: 14. In germline, CDR1 is LGHNA, CDR2 YSLEER. CDR3 sequence (DNA): TGCGCCAGCAGCCAAGCTGGGGCAGCGGGGGGCGAAGAAGGGGCCAACGTCCTGACTTTC. This encodes CASSQAGAAGGEEGANVLTF.

The chain joins TRBV7-2 to TRBJ1-6; a weak D match, TRBD1 (6 bases). CDR1 is SGHTA and CDR2 is FQGNSA in the germline V gene. This CDR3 is 15 amino acids long. V lost 5 bases to trimming and J lost 10 bases, with 18 bases between them. In nucleotides, the CDR3 is TGTGCCAGCAGCCCTATTACAGGGATTGGATCACCCCTCCACTTT. Protein: CASSPITGIGSPLHF.

This chain uses TRBV6-4 with TRBJ2-3; 10 nucleotides match TRBD2. J was trimmed by 2 bases and V by 2 bases; bases with no gene match: 4. CDR1 and CDR2 (germline): MRHNA, SNTAGT. This CDR3 spans 16 amino acids. The CDR3 DNA is TGTGCCAGCAGTGACGGGCTAGCGGGGGACACAGATACGCAGTATTTT. Translating it yields CASSDGLAGDTDTQYF.

V gene TRBV6-5 combines with J gene TRBJ2-5; tentative D call: TRBD1 (5 bases). Trimming pared 4 bases from V and 0 bases from J, leaving 15 bases between. Germline CDR1 and CDR2: MNHEY and SVGAGI. The CDR3 spans 16 residues. The CDR3 reads CASSSPLMTDQETQYF. In DNA form, the CDR3 reads TGTGCCAGCAGTTCCCCGCTTATGACAGACCAAGAGACCCAGTACTTC.

The chain employs TRBV4-1 and TRBJ1-5; TRBD1 is a possible D gene (5 bases). Germline assignment: CDR1 MGHRA and CDR2 YSYEKL. Trimming removed 4 bases at V and 4 bases at J, with 11 bases between. The length of the CDR3 is 14 residues. CDR3 bases: TGCGCCAGCAGCCTCTTCCAGGGAAATCAGCCCCAGCATTTT. Protein sequence: CASSLFQGNQPQHF.

The V gene is TRBV27, the J gene TRBJ1-1, with TRBD1 matching over 9 bases. The length of the CDR3 is 14 residues. Germline CDR1 and CDR2: MNHEY and SMNVEV (reference sequence). The trim removed 6 bases at V and 6 bases at J, leaving 8 bases unmatched. CDR3 in DNA: TGTGCCAGCAGACAGGGACAGGGTAGAGCTGAAGCTTTCTTT. Translating gives CASRQGQGRAEAFF.

The rearrangement uses TRBV7-6 and TRBJ2-2; D ambiguous. CDR3 length: 12 amino acids. V lost 1 base to trimming and J lost 6 bases, with 3 bases between them. In germline, CDR1 is SGHVS, CDR2 FNYEAQ. The CDR3 loop is CASSLVPGELFF. CDR3 nucleotide sequence: TGTGCCAGCAGCTTAGTACCCGGGGAGCTGTTTTTT.

The rearrangement links TRBV10-3 to TRBJ2-7; TRBD2 matches 8 bases. Germline CDR1 ENHRY, CDR2 SYGVKD. Losses at the gene ends were 0 bases for V and 2 bases for J; bases not matched to a gene: 0. The length of the CDR3 is 14 residues. As DNA, the CDR3 is TGTGCCATCAGTGAGTCGACTAGCGCCTACGAGCAGTACTTC. It encodes CAISESTSAYEQYF.

The V and J genes are TRBV10-3 and TRBJ1-3, with no clear D. Looked up from germline, CDR1 is ENHRY and CDR2 is SYGVKD. The CDR3 covers 16 residues. V shed 0 bases and J shed 0 bases, with 9 bases lying between them. The CDR3 DNA sequence: TGTGCCATCAGTGAGTCGTTGGATATCTCTGGAAACACCATATATTTT. It translates to CAISESLDISGNTIYF.

The CDR3 spells CASSLKTGENTEAFF. CDR3 nucleotides: TGTGCCAGCAGCTTGAAGACAGGGGAGAACACTGAAGCTTTCTTT. This chain links TRBV7-8 with TRBJ1-1, with 8 positions matching TRBD1. Per the germline V gene, CDR1 is SGHVS and CDR2 is FQNEAQ. Trimming removed 3 bases from V and 1 base from J; junction bases left unmatched: 4. The CDR3 covers 15 residues.

This clone was seen a single time. V is TRBV3-1 (or the pseudogene TRBV3-2) and J is TRBJ1-1; D might be TRBD1 (6 bases). The CDR3 runs to 13 residues. Germline-derived CDR1 and CDR2 are LGHDT and YNNKEL (reference sequence). Trimming pared 4 bases from V and 4 bases from J, leaving 10 bases between. CDR3 in DNA: TGTGCCAGCAGCCCTAGAGGGGGCACTGAAGCTTTCTTT. It encodes CASSPRGGTEAFF.

This chain connects TRBV7-3 to TRBJ2-5; weak D call: TRBD1 (6 bases). This CDR3 spans 14 amino acids. Per the germline V gene, CDR1 is SGHTA and CDR2 is FQGTGA. V dropped 5 bases and J dropped 4 bases, with 14 bases sitting between them. CDR3 coding DNA: TGTGCCAGCAGCCCTAGGGGGAGAGGAGAGACCCAGTACTTC. Its protein product is CASSPRGRGETQYF.